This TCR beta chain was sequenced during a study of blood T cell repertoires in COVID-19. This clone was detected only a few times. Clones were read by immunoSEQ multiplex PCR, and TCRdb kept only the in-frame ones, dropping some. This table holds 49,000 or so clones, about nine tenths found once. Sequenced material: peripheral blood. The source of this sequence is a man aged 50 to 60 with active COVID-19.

For the CDR3, the DNA is TGTGCCAGCAGTGAACTAGCGGGGGGGCCCGGGGAGCTGTTTTTT. It yields the protein CASSELAGGPGELFF. The V gene is TRBV2, the J gene TRBJ2-2; TRBD2 aligns across 12 bases. This CDR3 has 15 residues. CDR1 is SNHLY, CDR2 FYNNEI, per germline. After removal of 2 bases from V and 6 bases from J, the junction contained 1 base not matched to a gene.